The subject of this entry is one T cell receptor beta chain. The CDR3 is 16 amino acids. In germline, CDR1 is SGHKS, CDR2 YYEKEE (reference sequence). The J segment lost 2 bases and the V segment lost 1 base, leaving 8 bases of the junction unmatched. The data were taken from a study of blood T cell repertoires in COVID-19. Clones were read by immunoSEQ multiplex PCR, and TCRdb kept only the in-frame ones, dropping some. Seen here are 140,000 to 150,000 clones, 65% to 85% observed once, and the top ten hold over 10%. Specimen: peripheral blood. This receptor was taken from a man in his 60s with active or convalescent COVID-19. The chain carries TRBV5-5 and TRBJ2-7; 8 bases are a match to TRBD2. The CDR3 reads CASSLSSLAGAYEQYF. The CDR3 bases are TGTGCCAGCAGCTTGTCCTCCCTAGCGGGTGCCTACGAGCAGTACTTC.